These 25 T cell receptor beta chains share one sample of origin, sequenced in a study of T cell responses to AZD1222 COVID-19 vaccine. Assay used: immunoSEQ multiplex PCR; TCRdb lists only in-frame clones, some missing. The table includes around 110,000 clones, 90% to 95% detected once. The material was peripheral blood, obtained on day 0 of AZD1222 vaccination. The source of these receptors is an adult in good health.

As DNA, the CDR3 is TGTGCCAGCAGCTTGGCCCGGGAGACCCAGTACTTC. This encodes CASSLARETQYF. V is TRBV5-4 and J is TRBJ2-5; D uncertain. Germline values: CDR1 SGHNT, CDR2 YYREEE (reference sequence). V gave up 0 bases and J gave up 5 bases, with 5 bases separating them. The CDR3 extends over 12 amino acids.

This sequence joins TRBV19 and TRBJ2-7, with a tentative D call TRBD1 (6 bases). The germline gives CDR1 LNHDA, CDR2 SQIVND (reference sequence). V lost 3 bases, J lost 3 bases, and 12 bases lay in between. CDR3 size: 14 residues. The CDR3 region is CASSIGQLNYEQYF. The CDR3 nucleotides read TGTGCCAGTAGTATCGGACAGCTAAACTACGAGCAGTACTTC. The complete variable domain, with remaining parts taken from reference TRBV19 and TRBJ2-7, reads DGGITQSPKYLFRKEGQNVTLSCEQNLNHDAMYWYRQDPGQGLRLIYYSQIVNDFQKGDIAEGYSVSREKKESFPLTVTSAQKNPTAFYLCASSIGQLNYEQYFGPGTRLTVT.

CDR3 in amino acids: CASSQDGTSGGNKQFF. The DNA of the CDR3 is TGTGCCAGCAGCCAAGACGGGACTAGCGGGGGGAATAAGCAGTTCTTC. The chain couples TRBV7-3 to TRBJ2-1; 15 positions agree with TRBD2. Per the germline V gene, CDR1 is SGHTA and CDR2 is FQGTGA. This CDR3 comprises 16 residues. Trimming removed 5 bases from V and 11 bases from J; junction bases left unmatched: 10.

The genes are TRBV19 and TRBJ1-6; perhaps TRBD1 as D (6 bases). The ends were cut back, 5 bases at V and 7 bases at J, with 15 bases in the middle. Looked up from germline, CDR1 is LNHDA and CDR2 is SQIVND (reference sequence). This CDR3 comprises 15 residues. CDR3 sequence: CASSQGFAPNSPLHF. For the CDR3, the DNA is TGTGCCAGTAGTCAGGGGTTTGCCCCCAATTCACCCCTCCACTTT.

The chain links TRBV6-5 to TRBJ1-6; D is undetermined. Germline CDR1 reads MNHEY; CDR2 reads SVGAGI. This CDR3 contains 12 residues. V was cut by 6 bases and J by 3 bases, with 3 bases left in between. CDR3 in amino acids: CASRDYNSPLHF. The CDR3 DNA is TGTGCCAGCAGGGACTATAATTCACCCCTCCACTTT.

J is TRBJ1-5 and V is TRBV6-6; no firm D call. Per the germline V gene, CDR1 is MNHNY and CDR2 is SVGAGI (reference sequence). The CDR3 extends over 12 amino acids. V lost 5 bases to trimming and J lost 6 bases, with 8 bases between them. In DNA, the CDR3 is TGTGCCAGCAGTCAGTTGGGTCAGCCCCAGCATTTT. Translating it yields CASSQLGQPQHF.

The chain recombines TRBV6-5 with TRBJ1-2, with D possibly being TRBD1 (5 bases). CDR3 length: 12 residues. With 6 bases removed from V and 8 bases from J, the gap between germline ends came to 13 bases. Germline assignment: CDR1 MNHEY and CDR2 SVGAGI. The CDR3 region has the DNA TGTGCCAGCAGCGACGTGGGGGTGGGCTACACCTTC. As protein: CASSDVGVGYTF.

The chain is built from TRBV6-2 or TRBV6-3 and TRBJ2-7; D might be TRBD1 (5 bases). Germline V lookup: CDR1 MNHEY, CDR2 SVGEGT. The CDR3 is 16 residues long. Between the trimmed V and J ends, which lost 0 bases and 2 bases, there was a span of 14 bases. The CDR3 loop reads CASSYSARVWTYEQYF. CDR3 nucleotide sequence: TGTGCCAGCAGTTACTCGGCCAGGGTATGGACCTACGAGCAGTACTTC.

This chain uses TRBV5-6 with TRBJ1-2, with D tentatively TRBD1 (6 bases). This CDR3 is 19 amino acids long. Germline V gene sequence: CDR1 SGHDT, CDR2 YYEEEE. Trimming removed 4 bases from V and 0 bases from J, with 25 bases in between. In DNA, the CDR3 is TGTGCCAGCAGCATAGGAGGCGGATGGCAGGGGAAACCTAACTATGGCTACACCTTC. It specifies CASSIGGGWQGKPNYGYTF.

CDR3 nucleotides: TGTGCCAGCAGCGCGGGAGGAAACACTGAAGCTTTCTTT. The encoded protein is CASSAGGNTEAFF. This chain uses TRBV6-2 or TRBV6-3 with TRBJ1-1; D call uncertain. The CDR3 runs 13 residues. Germline loops: CDR1 MNHEY, CDR2 SVGEGT. V lost 6 bases and J 2 bases, leaving 10 bases between the germline ends.

V and J are TRBV27 and TRBJ1-1, with unresolved D. Trimming cost V 5 bases and J 8 bases, with 9 bases left between them. Germline V lookup: CDR1 MNHEY, CDR2 SMNVEV (reference sequence). The CDR3 covers 11 residues. Written as DNA, the CDR3 is TGTGCCAGCAGTAACCGGGAGGAAGCTTTCTTT. As protein: CASSNREEAFF.

The chain joins TRBV18 to TRBJ1-1, with no clear D. CDR1 is KGHSH, CDR2 LQKENI, per germline. The CDR3 loop spans 16 amino acids. V shed 0 bases and J shed 11 bases, with 22 bases lying between them. CDR3 nucleotide sequence: TGTGCCAGCTCACCACCGAACAGACAAGGTGGCCTTTGGGCTTTCTTT. This sequence encodes CASSPPNRQGGLWAFF.

The sample holds one count of this clone. The gene calls are TRBV5-6 and TRBJ2-2, with 12 bases that match TRBD2. Germline assignment: CDR1 SGHDT and CDR2 YYEEEE. Trimming at V came to 4 bases and at J to 3 bases, leaving 4 bases not matched to a gene. There are 16 residues in the CDR3. The CDR3 protein is CASSRRLAGDTGELFF. CDR3 DNA sequence: TGTGCCAGCAGCCGACGACTAGCGGGGGACACCGGGGAGCTGTTTTTT.

This CDR3 is CATSLGGSNEQFF. In DNA, the CDR3 is TGTGCCACCTCCCTAGGGGGGAGCAATGAGCAGTTCTTC. J is TRBJ2-1 and V is TRBV19; the D gene could be TRBD1 or TRBD2 (6 bases each). Deletions cut 10 bases from V and 6 bases from J, with 16 bases between. This CDR3 is 13 amino acids long. Germline assignment: CDR1 LNHDA and CDR2 SQIVND (reference sequence).

The chain carries TRBV27 and TRBJ1-6, with TRBD1 matching over 9 bases. CDR1 and CDR2 from the germline V gene are MNHEY and SMNVEV (reference sequence). The CDR3 has 15 residues. Trimming took 7 bases from V and 11 from J; bases not matched to a gene: 12. The CDR3 protein is CASTRSGQGYAPLHF. DNA for the CDR3: TGTGCCAGCACCCGCTCGGGACAGGGATATGCACCCCTCCACTTT.

This clone has a single count. The chain joins TRBV20-1 to TRBJ1-2, with D unresolved. Germline CDR1 DFQATT, CDR2 SNEGSKA (reference sequence). The CDR3 length is 11 residues. Trimming shortened V by 7 bases and J by 8 bases, and 14 bases separated the two germline ends. The CDR3 DNA is TGCAGTGACTCGAGGTTGTGCGGCTACACCTTC. It translates to CSDSRLCGYTF.

The rearrangement joins TRBV7-8 to TRBJ1-6; D remains unclear. Deletions cut 1 base from V and 9 bases from J, with 16 bases between. Germline V gives CDR1 SGHVS, CDR2 FQNEAQ. This CDR3 contains 16 residues. The CDR3 nucleotides read TGTGCCAGCAGCTTAGAGGCCAGAGCCTTACGTTCACCCCTCCACTTT. Protein: CASSLEARALRSPLHF.

This chain uses TRBV30 with TRBJ1-5, with no clear D. The CDR3 sequence is 15 residues long. Germline V gene lookup returns CDR1 GTSNPN and CDR2 SVGIG (reference sequence). Trimming left V 4 bases short and J 4 bases short, with 17 bases between. The CDR3 DNA sequence: TGTGCCTGGAATTATAAGGGTCCACAAAATCAGCCCCAGCATTTT. It specifies CAWNYKGPQNQPQHF.

The chain joins TRBV30 to TRBJ1-4; D is ambiguous. The CDR3 sequence is 14 residues long. CDR1 and CDR2 (germline): GTSNPN, SVGIG (reference sequence). The germline V and J ends were trimmed by 1 base and 5 bases, with 11 bases remaining between them. In DNA form, the CDR3 reads TGTGCCTGGAGTGAAGTAGGGTTGAATGAAAAACTGTTTTTT. This gives the protein CAWSEVGLNEKLFF.

This chain uses TRBV18 with TRBJ2-1, with 12 bases fitting TRBD2. The germline CDR1 and CDR2 sequences are KGHSH and LQKENI. V lost 3 bases and J lost 7; bases outside the gene matches: 13. This CDR3 region has 18 residues. The CDR3 DNA reads as TGTGCCAGCTCACCCGAGGACCTACTAGCGGGGGGCAGGAATGAGCAGTTCTTC. Its translation is CASSPEDLLAGGRNEQFF.

V and J are TRBV5-4 and TRBJ1-5; 7 bases are a match to TRBD1. CDR1 and CDR2 from the germline V gene are SGHNT and YYREEE (reference sequence). J gave up 2 bases and V 4 bases, and 3 bases lay outside the gene matches. This CDR3 is built from 14 residues. CDR3 nucleotide sequence: TGTGCCAGCAGCCCAGGGGGGGGCAATCAGCCCCAGCATTTT. It encodes CASSPGGGNQPQHF.

The rearrangement uses TRBV2 and TRBJ1-5; D gene ambiguous. Trimming pared 3 bases from V and 4 bases from J, leaving 16 bases between. This CDR3 region has 16 residues. Germline CDR1 reads SNHLY; CDR2 reads FYNNEI. The CDR3 loop is CASSEIVFQDNQPQHF. For the CDR3, the DNA is TGTGCCAGCAGTGAGATTGTTTTCCAGGATAATCAGCCCCAGCATTTT.

The CDR3 reads CASSLSPYHRAGVYYEQYF. The CDR3 DNA follows: TGCGCCAGCAGCCTCTCACCTTACCACCGGGCGGGGGTCTACTACGAGCAGTACTTC. V usage is TRBV4-3 and J usage is TRBJ2-7, with 7 positions matching TRBD2. Germline loops: CDR1 LGHNA, CDR2 YSLEER. The length of the CDR3 is 19 residues. V gave up 4 bases and J gave up 3 bases; unmatched junction bases: 21.

This chain links TRBV13 with TRBJ2-7; 8 nucleotides line up with TRBD2. After removal of 5 bases from V and 1 base from J, the junction contained 1 base not matched to a gene. The CDR3 length is 13 residues. The germline CDR1 and CDR2 sequences are PRHDT and FYEKMQ (reference sequence). The CDR3 reads CASSRGGSYEQYF. The CDR3 bases are TGTGCCAGCAGCCGGGGGGGGTCCTACGAGCAGTACTTC.

The chain links TRBV12-3 or TRBV12-4 to TRBJ1-2, with D possibly TRBD1 on 6 matching bases. The CDR3 covers 12 residues. V was shortened by 6 bases and J by 6 bases, with 11 bases between the two germline ends. For the CDR3, the DNA is TGTGCCAGCAGCCGGACAGCCGATGGCTACACCTTC. Protein sequence: CASSRTADGYTF.